The clone carrying this T cell receptor (beta chain) was picked up a small number of times. The sample originates from a study of response to subunit inactivated influenza vaccine. Using its own MiXCR run on the RT-PCR reads, TCRdb lists one record per CDR3 protein. The sample contains 400,000 to 650,000 distinct CDR3 sequences, around 7.9% of which appear only once. V dropped 2 bases and J dropped 4; count of bases not matched to a gene: 13. Germline CDR1 LGHNA, CDR2 YSLEER. The CDR3 covers 17 residues. Sequenced here: PBMCs from blood, sampled around 25 months after vaccination. This clonotype was obtained from a man aged 45 to 70 who received an inactivated influenza vaccine. The chain links TRBV4-3 to TRBJ2-5, with TRBD2 matching over 7 bases. Here the CDR3 reads CASSQKIGGGKLETQYF. As DNA, the CDR3 is TGCGCCAGCAGCCAAAAAATTGGGGGGGGGAAATTAGAGACCCAGTACTTC.